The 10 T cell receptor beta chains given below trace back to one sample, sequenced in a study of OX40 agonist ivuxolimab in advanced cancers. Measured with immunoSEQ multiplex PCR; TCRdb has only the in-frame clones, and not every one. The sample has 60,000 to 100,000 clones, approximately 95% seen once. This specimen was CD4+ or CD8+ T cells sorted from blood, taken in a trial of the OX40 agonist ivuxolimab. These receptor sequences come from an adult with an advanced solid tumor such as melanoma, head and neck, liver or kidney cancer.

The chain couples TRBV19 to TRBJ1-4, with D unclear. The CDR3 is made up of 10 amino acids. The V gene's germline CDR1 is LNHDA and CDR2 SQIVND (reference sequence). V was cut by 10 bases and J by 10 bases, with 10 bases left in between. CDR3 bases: TGTGCCACGTTCCAAGGAAAACTGTTTTTT. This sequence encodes CATFQGKLFF. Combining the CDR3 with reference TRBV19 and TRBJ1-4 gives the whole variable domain DGGITQSPKYLFRKEGQNVTLSCEQNLNHDAMYWYRQDPGQGLRLIYYSQIVNDFQKGDIAEGYSVSREKKESFPLTVTSAQKNPTAFYLCATFQGKLFFGSGTQLSVL.

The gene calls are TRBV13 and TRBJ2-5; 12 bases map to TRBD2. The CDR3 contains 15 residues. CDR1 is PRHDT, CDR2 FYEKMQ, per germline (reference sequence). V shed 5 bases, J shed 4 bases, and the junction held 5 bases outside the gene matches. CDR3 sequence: CASSPSGGALETQYF. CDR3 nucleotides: TGTGCCAGCAGCCCTAGCGGGGGGGCCTTAGAGACCCAGTACTTC. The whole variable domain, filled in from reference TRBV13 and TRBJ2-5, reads AAGVIQSPRHLIKEKRETATLKCYPIPRHDTVYWYQQGPGQDPQFLISFYEKMQSDKGSIPDRFSAQQFSDYHSELNMSSLELGDSALYFCASSPSGGALETQYFGPGTRLLVL.

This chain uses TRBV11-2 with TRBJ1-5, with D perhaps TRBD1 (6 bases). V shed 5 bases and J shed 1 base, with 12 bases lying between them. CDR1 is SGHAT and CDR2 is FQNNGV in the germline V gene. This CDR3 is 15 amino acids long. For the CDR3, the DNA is TGTGCCAGCAGCCGGCAGGGGCCAAGCAATCAGCCCCAGCATTTT. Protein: CASSRQGPSNQPQHF.

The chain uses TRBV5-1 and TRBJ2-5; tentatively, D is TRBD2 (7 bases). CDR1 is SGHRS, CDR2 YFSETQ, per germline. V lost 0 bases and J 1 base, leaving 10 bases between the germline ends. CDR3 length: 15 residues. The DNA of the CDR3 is TGCGCCAGCAGCTTGGTTGGGGGGGCCCAAGAGACCCAGTACTTC. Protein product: CASSLVGGAQETQYF.

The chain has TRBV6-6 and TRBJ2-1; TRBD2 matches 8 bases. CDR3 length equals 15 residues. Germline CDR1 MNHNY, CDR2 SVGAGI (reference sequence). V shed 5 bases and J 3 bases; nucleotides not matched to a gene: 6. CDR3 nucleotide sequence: TGTGCCAGCAGTAGAACTAGCGGATACTACAATGAGCAGTTCTTC. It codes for CASSRTSGYYNEQFF.

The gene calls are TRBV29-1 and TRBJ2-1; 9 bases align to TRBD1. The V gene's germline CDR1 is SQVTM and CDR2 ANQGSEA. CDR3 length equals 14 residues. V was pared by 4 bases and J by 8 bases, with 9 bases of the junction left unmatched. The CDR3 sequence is CSVAGTGGSDEQFF. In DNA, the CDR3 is TGCAGCGTTGCCGGTACAGGGGGCTCTGATGAGCAGTTCTTC.

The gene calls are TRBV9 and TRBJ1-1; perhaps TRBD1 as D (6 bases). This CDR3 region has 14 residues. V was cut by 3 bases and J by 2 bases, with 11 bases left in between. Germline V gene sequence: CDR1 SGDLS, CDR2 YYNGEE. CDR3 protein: CASSATGHNTEAFF. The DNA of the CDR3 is TGTGCCAGCAGCGCGACAGGTCATAACACTGAAGCTTTCTTT.

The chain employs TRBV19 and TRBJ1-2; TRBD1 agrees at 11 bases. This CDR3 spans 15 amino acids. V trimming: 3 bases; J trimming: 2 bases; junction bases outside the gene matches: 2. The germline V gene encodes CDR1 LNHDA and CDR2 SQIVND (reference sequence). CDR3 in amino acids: CASSIGQGANYGYTF. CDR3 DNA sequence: TGTGCCAGTAGTATCGGACAGGGGGCAAACTATGGCTACACCTTC.

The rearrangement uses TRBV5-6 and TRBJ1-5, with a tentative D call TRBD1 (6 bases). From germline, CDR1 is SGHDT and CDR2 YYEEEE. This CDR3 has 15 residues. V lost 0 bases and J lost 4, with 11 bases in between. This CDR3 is CASSLGGPGNQPQHF. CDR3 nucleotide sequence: TGTGCCAGCAGCTTGGGGGGGCCAGGAAATCAGCCCCAGCATTTT.

The CDR3 reads CASSLSGRTEAFF. In DNA form, the CDR3 reads TGTGCCAGCAGTCTATCCGGGAGAACTGAAGCTTTCTTT. The genes are TRBV28 and TRBJ1-1; D is ambiguous. V was clipped by 5 bases and J by 5 bases, with 12 bases between them. The CDR3 length is 13 residues. Germline CDR1 is MDHEN and CDR2 is SYDVKM.